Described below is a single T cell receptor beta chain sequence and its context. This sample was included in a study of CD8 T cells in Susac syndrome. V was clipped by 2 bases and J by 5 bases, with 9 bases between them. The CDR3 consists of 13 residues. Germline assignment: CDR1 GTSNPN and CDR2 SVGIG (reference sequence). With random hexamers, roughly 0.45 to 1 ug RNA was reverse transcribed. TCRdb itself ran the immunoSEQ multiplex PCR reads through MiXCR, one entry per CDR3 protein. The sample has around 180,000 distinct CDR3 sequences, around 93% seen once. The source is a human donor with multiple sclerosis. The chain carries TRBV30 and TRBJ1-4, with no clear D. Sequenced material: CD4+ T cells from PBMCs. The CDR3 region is CAWSFGGNEKLFF. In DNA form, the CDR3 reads TGTGCCTGGAGTTTTGGCGGGAATGAAAAACTGTTTTTT.